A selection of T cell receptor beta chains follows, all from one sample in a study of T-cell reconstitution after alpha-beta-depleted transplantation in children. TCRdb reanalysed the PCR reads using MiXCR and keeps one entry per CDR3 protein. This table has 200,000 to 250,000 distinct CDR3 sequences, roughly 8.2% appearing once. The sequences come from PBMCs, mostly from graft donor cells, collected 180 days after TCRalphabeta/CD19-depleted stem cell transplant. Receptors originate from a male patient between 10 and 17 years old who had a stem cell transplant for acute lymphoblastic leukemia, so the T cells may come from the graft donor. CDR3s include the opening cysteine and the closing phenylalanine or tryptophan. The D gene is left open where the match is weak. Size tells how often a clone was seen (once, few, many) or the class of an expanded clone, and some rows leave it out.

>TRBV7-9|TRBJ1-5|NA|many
CASSTTGRPQHF
TGTGCCAGCAGCACAACAGGGAGGCCCCAGCATTTT
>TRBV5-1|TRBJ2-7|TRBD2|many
CASSPGLAGGPPYEQYF
TGCGCCAGCAGCCCTGGACTAGCGGGAGGACCCCCTTACGAGCAGTACTTC
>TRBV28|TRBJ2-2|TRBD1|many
CASRLTGENTGELFF
TGTGCCAGCAGACTCACAGGGGAGAACACCGGGGAGCTGTTTTTT
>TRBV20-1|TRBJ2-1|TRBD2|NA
CSAILAGLDLGEQFF
TGCAGTGCCATTCTAGCGGGATTGGACTTAGGAGAGCAGTTCTTC
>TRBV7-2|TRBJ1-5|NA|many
CASSLLQGLNQPQHF
TGTGCCAGCAGCTTATTGCAGGGCCTCAATCAGCCCCAGCATTTT
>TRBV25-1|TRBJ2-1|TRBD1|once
CASSDGQGCNEQFF
TGTGCCAGCAGTGACGGACAGGGGTGTAATGAGCAGTTCTTC
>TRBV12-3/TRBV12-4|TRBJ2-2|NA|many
CASSPGRPPNTGELFF
TGTGCCAGCAGTCCGGGCAGGCCTCCGAACACCGGGGAGCTGTTTTTT
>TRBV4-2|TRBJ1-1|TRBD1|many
CASSQLGQPEAFF
TGTGCCAGCAGCCAGTTGGGACAGCCAGAAGCTTTCTTT
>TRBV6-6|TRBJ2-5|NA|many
CASSLSRQETQYF
TGTGCCAGCAGTTTGAGTCGACAAGAGACCCAGTACTTC
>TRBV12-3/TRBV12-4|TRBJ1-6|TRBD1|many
CASSFSGGNSPLHF
TGTGCCAGCAGTTTTTCAGGGGGCAATTCACCCCTCCACTTT
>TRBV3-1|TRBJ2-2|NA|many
CASRRWGSDTGELFF
TGTGCCAGCAGGAGGTGGGGGTCGGACACCGGGGAGCTGTTTTTT
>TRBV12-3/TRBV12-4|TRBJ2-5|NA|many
CASSLRRLQETQYF
TGTGCCAGCAGTTTAAGACGTCTCCAAGAGACCCAGTACTTC
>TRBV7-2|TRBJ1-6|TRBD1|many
CASSFQGANSPLHF
TGTGCCAGCAGCTTCCAGGGGGCGAATTCACCCCTCCACTTT
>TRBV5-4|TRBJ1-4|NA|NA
CASSLTAGNEKLFF
TGTGCCAGCAGCTTAACAGCAGGAAATGAAAAACTGTTTTTT
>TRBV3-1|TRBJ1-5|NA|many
CASSQGGSSNQPQHF
TGTGCCAGCAGCCAGGGCGGTAGTAGCAATCAGCCCCAGCATTTT
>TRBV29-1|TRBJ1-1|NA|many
CSVEGSDRREAFF
TGCAGCGTTGAAGGGTCGGACAGACGGGAAGCTTTCTTT
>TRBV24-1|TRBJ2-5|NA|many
CATSGGSETQYF
TGTGCCACCAGTGGAGGGTCAGAGACCCAGTACTTC
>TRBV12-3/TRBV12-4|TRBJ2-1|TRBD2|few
CSSSFQRGPANEQFF
TGTTCCAGCAGTTTTCAGCGGGGCCCAGCAAATGAGCAGTTCTTC
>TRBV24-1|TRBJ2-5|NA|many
CATSDLQKTQYF
TGTGCCACCAGTGATTTGCAAAAGACCCAGTACTTC
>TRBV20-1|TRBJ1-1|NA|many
CSAQGNTEAFF
TGCAGTGCCCAGGGAAACACTGAAGCTTTCTTT
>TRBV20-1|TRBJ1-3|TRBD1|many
CSARPRQGTGNTIYF
TGCAGTGCTAGACCTCGACAGGGCACTGGAAACACCATATATTTT
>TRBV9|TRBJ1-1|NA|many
CASSVGHLNTEAFF
TGTGCCAGCAGCGTAGGGCACCTGAACACTGAAGCTTTCTTT
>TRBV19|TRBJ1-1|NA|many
CASRGAWNTEAFF
TGTGCCAGTCGGGGGGCGTGGAACACTGAAGCTTTCTTT
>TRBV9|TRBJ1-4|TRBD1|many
CASSVGTGSEKLFF
TGTGCCAGCAGCGTCGGGACAGGGAGTGAAAAACTGTTTTTT
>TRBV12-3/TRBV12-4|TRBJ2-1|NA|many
CASSLAGVQFF
TGTGCCAGCAGTTTAGCGGGAGTGCAGTTCTTC
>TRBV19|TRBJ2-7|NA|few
CASTNRILYEQYF
TGTGCCAGTACTAACCGCATCCTCTACGAGCAGTACTTC
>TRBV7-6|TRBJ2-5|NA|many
CASREYGETQYF
TGTGCCAGCAGAGAATATGGGGAGACCCAGTACTTC
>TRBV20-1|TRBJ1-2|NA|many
CSARDIIAGVYGYTF
TGCAGTGCTAGAGACATCATTGCAGGGGTTTATGGCTACACCTTC
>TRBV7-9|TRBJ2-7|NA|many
CASSLETYYEQYF
TGTGCCAGCAGCTTAGAGACGTACTACGAGCAGTACTTC
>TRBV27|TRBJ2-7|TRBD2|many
CASSLSRGLVLDEQYF
TGTGCCAGCAGTTTATCCAGGGGACTAGTCCTGGACGAGCAGTACTTC
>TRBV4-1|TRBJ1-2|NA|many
CASSQESTGIGYGYTF
TGCGCCAGCAGCCAAGAATCTACCGGGATTGGGTATGGCTACACCTTC
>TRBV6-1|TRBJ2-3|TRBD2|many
CASSASLAGVVGTQYF
TGTGCCAGCAGTGCCTCCCTAGCGGGAGTTGTGGGAACGCAGTATTTT
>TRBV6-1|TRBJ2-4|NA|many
CASASEPRNIQYF
TGTGCCAGCGCTTCTGAGCCCCGAAACATTCAGTACTTC
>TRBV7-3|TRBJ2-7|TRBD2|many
CASSLRPSGSEQYF
TGTGCCAGCAGCTTGAGGCCTAGCGGGAGCGAGCAGTACTTC
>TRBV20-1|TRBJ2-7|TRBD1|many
CSARPGTAHPEQYF
TGCAGTGCTAGACCCGGGACAGCCCATCCGGAGCAGTACTTC
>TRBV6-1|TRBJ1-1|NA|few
CASSEGWGNTEAFF
TGTGCCAGCAGTGAGGGATGGGGGAACACTGAAGCTTTCTTT
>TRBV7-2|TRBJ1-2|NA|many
CASSLAAEDGYTF
TGTGCCAGCAGCTTAGCAGCCGAGGATGGCTACACCTTC
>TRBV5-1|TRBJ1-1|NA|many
CASSWGLNTEAFF
TGCGCCAGCAGCTGGGGGCTGAACACTGAAGCTTTCTTT
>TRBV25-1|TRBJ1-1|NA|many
CASSWLGTEAFF
TGTGCCAGCAGTTGGTTGGGCACTGAAGCTTTCTTT
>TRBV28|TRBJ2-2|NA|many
CASIRTGWNTGELFF
TGTGCCAGCATCCGGACCGGGTGGAACACCGGGGAGCTGTTTTTT
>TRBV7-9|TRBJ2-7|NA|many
CASSYRDFYEQYF
TGTGCCAGCAGCTACCGGGACTTCTACGAGCAGTACTTC
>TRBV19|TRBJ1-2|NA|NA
CASSPNGYGYTF
TGTGCCAGTAGCCCTAACGGTTACGGCTACACCTTC
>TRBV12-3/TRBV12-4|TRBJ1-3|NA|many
CASSFRIQGGNTIYF
TGTGCCAGCAGTTTCAGGATACAAGGAGGAAACACCATATATTTT